The 10 T cell receptor beta chains below come from one sample, sequenced in a study of blood T cell repertoires in COVID-19. Sequencing used immunoSEQ multiplex PCR; TCRdb keeps in-frame clones, though not all of them. The sample consists of 200,000 to 250,000 clones, around three quarters of them appearing once. The source material was peripheral blood. Receptor source: a woman aged 70 to 79 with acute or convalescent COVID-19.

The chain carries TRBV24-1 and TRBJ1-4; D possibly corresponds to TRBD1 (5 bases). Germline V CDR1 and CDR2: KGHDR, SFDVKD. The CDR3 is 15 amino acids. V lost 3 bases and J 8 bases, leaving 15 bases between the germline ends. The CDR3 sequence: CATSDPQGGGEKLFF. In DNA, the CDR3 is TGTGCCACCAGTGATCCTCAGGGAGGAGGCGAAAAACTGTTTTTT.

The V and J genes are TRBV18 and TRBJ1-2; tentatively, D is TRBD1 (6 bases). V lost 3 bases and J 5 bases, leaving 16 bases between the germline ends. This CDR3 contains 15 residues. The germline V gene has CDR1 KGHSH and CDR2 LQKENI. The CDR3 DNA reads as TGTGCCAGCTCACCCGGGCGGGGGCTAGGATATGGCTACACCTTC. It codes for CASSPGRGLGYGYTF. The entire variable domain, with the rest obtained from reference TRBV18 and TRBJ1-2, is as follows: NAGVMQNPRHLVRRRGQEARLRCSPMKGHSHVYWYRQLPEEGLKFMVYLQKENIIDESGMPKERFSAEFPKEGPSILRIQQVVRGDSAAYFCASSPGRGLGYGYTFGSGTRLTVV.

The gene calls are TRBV2 and TRBJ1-4; 7 nucleotides match TRBD1. CDR1 is SNHLY and CDR2 is FYNNEI in the germline V gene. The CDR3 spans 14 residues. The J segment lost 7 bases and the V segment lost 6 bases, leaving 8 bases of the junction unmatched. The CDR3 DNA reads as TGTGCCAGCAGCCCAGACAGGGAGGTTGAAAAACTGTTTTTT. Translation: CASSPDREVEKLFF.

This clone appeared a few times. The rearrangement links TRBV11-2 to TRBJ1-5; D is ambiguous. V was shortened by 3 bases and J by 6 bases, with 9 bases between the two germline ends. This CDR3 has 13 amino acids. CDR1 and CDR2 (germline): SGHAT, FQNNGV. In DNA, the CDR3 is TGTGCCAGCAGCTTTAGGGAGGGTCAGCCCCAGCATTTT. Protein product: CASSFREGQPQHF.

This clone showed up many times. The chain is built from TRBV2 and TRBJ1-6; 9 bases map to TRBD1. CDR3 length: 17 amino acids. Trimming cost V 5 bases and J 7 bases; bases outside gene matches: 12. Germline loops: CDR1 SNHLY, CDR2 FYNNEI. CDR3 region: CASSPSVGTGNNSPLHF. The CDR3 DNA reads as TGTGCCAGCAGTCCCTCAGTTGGGACAGGGAACAATTCACCCCTCCACTTT. Full variable domain (remainder filled in from reference TRBV2 and TRBJ1-6): EPEVTQTPSHQVTQMGQEVILRCVPISNHLYFYWYRQILGQKVEFLVSFYNNEISEKSEIFDDQFSVERPDGSNFTLKIRSTKLEDSAMYFCASSPSVGTGNNSPLHFGNGTRLTVT.

This clone is a singleton in its sample. The rearrangement joins TRBV6-5 to TRBJ1-1, with D unclear. The CDR3 has 13 residues. Germline CDR1 MNHEY, CDR2 SVGAGI. V lost 5 bases and J 2 bases, leaving 9 bases between the germline ends. This CDR3 is CASSNRHNTEAFF. CDR3 nucleotide sequence: TGTGCCAGCAGTAATAGACACAACACTGAAGCTTTCTTT.

V and J are TRBV3-1 (or the pseudogene TRBV3-2) and TRBJ1-1; no reliable D call. CDR3 length equals 16 residues. Trimming left V 3 bases short and J 3 bases short, with 17 bases between. The germline gives CDR1 LGHDT, CDR2 YNNKEL (reference sequence). The CDR3 loop is CASSQGGFLPDTEAFF. The CDR3 coding sequence is TGTGCCAGCAGCCAGGGAGGGTTTCTTCCGGACACTGAAGCTTTCTTT.

This chain links TRBV11-2 with TRBJ2-1; D perhaps matches TRBD1 (6 bases). V was trimmed by 5 bases and J by 4 bases, leaving 15 bases between them. The CDR3 extends over 15 amino acids. Germline V gene data show CDR1 as SGHAT and CDR2 as FQNNGV. The CDR3 nucleotides are TGTGCCAGCAGCCTCCAGGGGACGGGGTACAATGAGCAGTTCTTC. It yields the protein CASSLQGTGYNEQFF.

A word on this clone: The same CDR3 is also encoded by other DNA sequences in this sample. The chain carries TRBV5-1 and TRBJ2-2; TRBD2 matches 8 bases. Germline-derived CDR1 and CDR2 are SGHRS and YFSETQ. Trimming at V came to 0 bases and at J to 6 bases, leaving 10 bases not matched to a gene. This CDR3 has 17 amino acids. CDR3: CASSLELAGGRAGELFF. In nucleotides, the CDR3 is TGCGCCAGCAGCTTGGAACTCGCGGGGGGCCGGGCCGGGGAGCTGTTTTTT.

The rearrangement links TRBV5-4 to TRBJ2-1, with 11 nucleotides matching TRBD2. V trimming: 0 bases; J trimming: 10 bases; junction bases outside the gene matches: 3. The CDR3 covers 14 residues. Germline V gene data show CDR1 as SGHNT and CDR2 as YYREEE (reference sequence). This chain's CDR3 is CASSLASGGLEQFF. The CDR3 nucleotides are TGTGCCAGCAGCTTGGCTAGCGGGGGGCTCGAGCAGTTCTTC.